This T cell receptor (beta chain) emerged from a study of blood T cell repertoires in COVID-19. The overall study: The United States, Italy and Spain supplied acute and convalescent COVID-19 samples. PBMCs, B-cell-depleted T cells, or T cells provided the cDNA or gDNA that made up the material.

The CDR3 consists of 13 residues. The junction had 2 bases not matched to a gene; V was cut back by 6 bases and J by 7 bases. Germline V CDR1 and CDR2: ENHRY, SYGVKD. Authors' methods: The assay estimated nucleated cells by amplifying reference gene primers. Some clones are missing from TCRdb's copy, which holds only in-frame ones; the method was immunoSEQ multiplex PCR. That table gives V, J and clone size, and the DNA gave D and trimming. The repertoire has 360,000 or so clones, 90% of them found once; the top ten carry 6.5%. The receptor's source is a man between 18 and 29 years old with active or convalescent COVID-19. Sequences were obtained from peripheral blood. The gene calls are TRBV10-3 and TRBJ2-1, with 11 bases identical to TRBD2. The CDR3 reads CAIRGLAVNEQFF. The CDR3 DNA reads as TGTGCCATCAGGGGACTAGCGGTAAATGAGCAGTTCTTC.